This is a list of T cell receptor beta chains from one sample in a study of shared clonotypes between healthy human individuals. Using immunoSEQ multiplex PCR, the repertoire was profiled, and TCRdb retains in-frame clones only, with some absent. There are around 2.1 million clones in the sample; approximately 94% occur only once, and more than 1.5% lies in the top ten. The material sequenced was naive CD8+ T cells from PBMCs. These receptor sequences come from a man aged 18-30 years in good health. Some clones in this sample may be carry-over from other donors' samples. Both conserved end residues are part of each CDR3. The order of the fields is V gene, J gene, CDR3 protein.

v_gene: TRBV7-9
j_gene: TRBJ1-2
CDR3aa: CASSLAGGVGYTF

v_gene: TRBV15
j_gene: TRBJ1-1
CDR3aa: CATSDKVGGTEAFF

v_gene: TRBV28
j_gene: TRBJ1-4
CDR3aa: CASSPNPTGSNEKLFF

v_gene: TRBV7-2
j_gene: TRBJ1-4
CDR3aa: CASSETGWYTNEKLFF

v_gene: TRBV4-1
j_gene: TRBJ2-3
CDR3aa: CASSQREGVMDTQYF

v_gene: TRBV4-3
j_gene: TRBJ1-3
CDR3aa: CASSQEHSPNQDTIYF

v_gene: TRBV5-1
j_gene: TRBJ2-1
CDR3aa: CASSRGARSYNEQFF

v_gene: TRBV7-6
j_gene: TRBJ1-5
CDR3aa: CASSEGWGQPQHF

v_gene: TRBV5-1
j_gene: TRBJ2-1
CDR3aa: CASSLWAGGYNEQFF

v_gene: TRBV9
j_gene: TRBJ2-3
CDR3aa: CASSGRTSSTDTQYF

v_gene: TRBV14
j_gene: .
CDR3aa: CASSQLPGGSYEQYF

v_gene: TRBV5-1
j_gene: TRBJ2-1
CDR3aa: CASSLPLAGDYNEQFF

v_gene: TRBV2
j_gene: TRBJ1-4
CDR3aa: CASWRRGDEKLFF

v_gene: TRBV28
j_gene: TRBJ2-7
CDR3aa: CASSFGHYPYEQYF

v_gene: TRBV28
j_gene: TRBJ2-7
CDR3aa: CASSGLADYEQYF

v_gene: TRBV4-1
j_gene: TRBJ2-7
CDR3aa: CASSQDPQREGLYEQYF

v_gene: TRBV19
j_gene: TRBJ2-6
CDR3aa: CASSPSGRPFLTF

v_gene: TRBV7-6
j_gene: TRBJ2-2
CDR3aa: CASSWNQGAHLNTGELFF

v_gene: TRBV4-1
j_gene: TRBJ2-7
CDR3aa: CASSQAGGSYEQYF

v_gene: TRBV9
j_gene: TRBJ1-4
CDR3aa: CASSVAGATNEKLFF

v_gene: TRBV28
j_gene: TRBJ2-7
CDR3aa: CASSSPKESLAGKQYF

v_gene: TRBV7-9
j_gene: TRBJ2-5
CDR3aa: CASRARTGNQETQYF

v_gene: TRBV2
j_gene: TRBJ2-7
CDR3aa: CASSEIGDSYEQYF

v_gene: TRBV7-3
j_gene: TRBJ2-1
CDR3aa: CASSLGSNNEQFF

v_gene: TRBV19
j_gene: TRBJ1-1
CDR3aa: CASSFSVGGTEAFF

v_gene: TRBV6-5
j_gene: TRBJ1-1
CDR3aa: CASSQRSPGDAAFF

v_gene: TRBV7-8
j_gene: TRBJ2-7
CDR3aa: CASSQLGLAPSPYEQYF

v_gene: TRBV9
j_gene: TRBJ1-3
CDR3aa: CASSLQGNSGNTIYF

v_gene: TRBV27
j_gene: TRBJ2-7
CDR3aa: CASSPRGTSSYEQYF

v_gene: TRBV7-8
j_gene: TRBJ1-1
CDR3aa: CASSQNRGVGNTEAFF

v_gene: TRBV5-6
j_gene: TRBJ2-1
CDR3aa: CASSLGTSGYNEQFF

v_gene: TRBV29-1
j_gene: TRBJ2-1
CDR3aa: CSVERPTSGVYNEQFF

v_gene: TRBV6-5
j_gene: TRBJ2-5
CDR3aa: CASSPIGGVGKTQYF

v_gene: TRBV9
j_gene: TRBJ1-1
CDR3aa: CASSVGGRGTEAFF

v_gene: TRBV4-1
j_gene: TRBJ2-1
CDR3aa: CASSHPGTSGLSSYNEQFF

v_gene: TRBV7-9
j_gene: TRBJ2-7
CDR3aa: CASSWGRGGQGSYEQYF

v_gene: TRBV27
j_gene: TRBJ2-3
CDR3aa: CASSLVASGSTDTQYF

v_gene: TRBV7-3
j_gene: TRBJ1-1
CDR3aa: CASSLWVRTEAFF

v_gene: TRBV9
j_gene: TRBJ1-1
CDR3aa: CASSVTPVGTEAFF

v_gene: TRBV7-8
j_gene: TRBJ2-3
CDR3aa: CASSLPGLAGHTDTQYF

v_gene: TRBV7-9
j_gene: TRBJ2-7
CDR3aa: CASSDPVKLIEQYF

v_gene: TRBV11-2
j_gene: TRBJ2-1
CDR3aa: CASSLELAGPEQFF

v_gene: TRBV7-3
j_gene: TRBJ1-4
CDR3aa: CASSLTRRGYNEKLFF

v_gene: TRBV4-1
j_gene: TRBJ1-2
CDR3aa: CASSQTGGHAGYTF

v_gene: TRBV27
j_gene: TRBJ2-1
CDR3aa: CASSFGTSGYNEQFF

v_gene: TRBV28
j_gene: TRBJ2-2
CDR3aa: CASRPSTGGVTGELFF

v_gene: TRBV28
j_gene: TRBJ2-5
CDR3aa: CASRNRAQETQYF

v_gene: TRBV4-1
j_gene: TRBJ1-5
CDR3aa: CASSLTGGANQPQHF

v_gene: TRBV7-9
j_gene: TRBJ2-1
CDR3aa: CASSLRAGRISGSYNEQFF

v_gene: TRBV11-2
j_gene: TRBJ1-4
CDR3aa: CASSLGGPNEKLFF

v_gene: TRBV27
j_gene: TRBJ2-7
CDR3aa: CASRTTGAYEQYF

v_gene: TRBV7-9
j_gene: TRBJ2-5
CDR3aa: CASIDGIAGDAETQYF

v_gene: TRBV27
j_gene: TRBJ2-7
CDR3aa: CASSPRTSGTAYEQYF

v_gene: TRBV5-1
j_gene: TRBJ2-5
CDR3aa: CASHPQSGTAQETQYF

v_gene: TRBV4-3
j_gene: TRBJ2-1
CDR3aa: CASSQDPGSPLYNEQFF

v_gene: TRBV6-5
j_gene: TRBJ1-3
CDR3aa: CASSTSSGNTIYF

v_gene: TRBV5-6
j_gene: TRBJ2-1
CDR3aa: CASSSGGREQFF

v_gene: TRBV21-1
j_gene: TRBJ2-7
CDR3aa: CASSTNWLGRGTYEQYF